This record looks at one T cell receptor (beta chain) sequence and its context. What it binds is not known. As to treatment: roughly 11-day PBMC culture with coronavirus spike peptide pools or control peptides (ViraFEST assay). This entry comes from a study of vaccination and CD4 T cells after COVID-19. Germline CDR1 reads LNHDA; CDR2 reads SQIVND (reference sequence). This CDR3 region has 16 residues. V was clipped by 0 bases and J by 0 bases, with 10 bases between them. With the Oncomine TCR Beta short-read assay, DNA from cultured CD4+ T cells was sequenced. Each CDR3 protein is one row after TCRdb ran MiXCR on the PCR reads. The data hold about 15,000 distinct CDR3 sequences, with 60% to 75% observed a single time.

The chain employs TRBV19 and TRBJ2-3; D remains ambiguous. This TCR derives from a human donor who had recovered from COVID-19. Sequenced: CD4+ T cells from blood, cultured in vitro. CDR3 nucleotide sequence: TGTGCCAGTAGTATAGATCGGGTCGGTAGCACAGATACGCAGTATTTT. Its protein product is CASSIDRVGSTDTQYF.